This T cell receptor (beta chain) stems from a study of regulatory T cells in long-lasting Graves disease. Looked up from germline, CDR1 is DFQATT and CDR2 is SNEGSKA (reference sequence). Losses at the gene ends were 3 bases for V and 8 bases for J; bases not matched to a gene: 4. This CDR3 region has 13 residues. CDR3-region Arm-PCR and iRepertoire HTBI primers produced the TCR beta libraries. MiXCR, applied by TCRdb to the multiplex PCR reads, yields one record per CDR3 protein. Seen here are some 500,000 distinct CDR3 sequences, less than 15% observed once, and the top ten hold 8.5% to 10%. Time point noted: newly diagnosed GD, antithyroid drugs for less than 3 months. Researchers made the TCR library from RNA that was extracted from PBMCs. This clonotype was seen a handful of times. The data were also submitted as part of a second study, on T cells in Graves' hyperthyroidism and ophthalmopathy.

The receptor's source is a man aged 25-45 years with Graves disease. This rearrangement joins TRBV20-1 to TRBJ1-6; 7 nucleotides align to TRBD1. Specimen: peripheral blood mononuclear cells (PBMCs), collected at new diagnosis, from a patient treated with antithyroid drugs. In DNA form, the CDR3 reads TGCAGTGCTAGGGGACAGAAGTATTCACCCCTCCACTTT. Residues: CSARGQKYSPLHF.